This T cell receptor beta chain was sequenced for a study of spatial heterogeneity in lung cancer. Study-level background: TCR and UMI combinations that were unique each appeared, on average, more than ten times in raw reads. Study-wide results and caveats: Blood carried ubiquitous expanded tumor TCRs more at resection than follow-up.

Time point given: blood at routine non-recurrence follow-up after resection. In each case, whole RNA from tumor, nontumor lung or frozen PBMC was sequenced unsorted. On each TCR cDNA molecule, a unique molecular identifier was present. TCRdb reanalysed the 5' RACE reads using MiXCR and keeps one entry per CDR3 protein. The sample has more than 95,000 distinct CDR3 sequences, 12% seen once. This clonotype was seen only a few times. Its antigen is currently unknown. Germline lookup yields CDR1 KGHSH and CDR2 LQKENI. This CDR3 has 15 residues. V was trimmed by 3 bases and J by 2 bases, leaving 14 bases between them.

The specimen was PBMCs, collected at follow-up. The chain couples TRBV18 to TRBJ2-7; possibly TRBD2 for D (6 bases). The sequence was obtained from a male donor with early-stage non-small cell lung cancer. CDR3 residues: CASSPRRDPTYEQYF. Here the CDR3 DNA reads TGTGCCAGCTCACCGCGGCGGGACCCTACCTACGAGCAGTACTTC.